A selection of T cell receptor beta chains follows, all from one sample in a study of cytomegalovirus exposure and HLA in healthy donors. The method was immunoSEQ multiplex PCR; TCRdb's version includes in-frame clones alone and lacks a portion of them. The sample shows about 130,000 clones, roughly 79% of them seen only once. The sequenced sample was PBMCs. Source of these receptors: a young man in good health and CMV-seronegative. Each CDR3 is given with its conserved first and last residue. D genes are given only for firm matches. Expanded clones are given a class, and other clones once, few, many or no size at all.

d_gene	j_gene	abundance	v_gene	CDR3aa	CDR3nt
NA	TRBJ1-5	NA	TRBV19	CASKIREVNQPQHF	TGTGCCAGTAAAATCAGGGAAGTTAATCAGCCCCAGCATTTT
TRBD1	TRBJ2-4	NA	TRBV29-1	CSVSSQGVLNIQYF	TGCAGCGTTAGTAGTCAGGGGGTTTTAAACATTCAGTACTTC
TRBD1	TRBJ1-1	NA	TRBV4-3	CASSQDPAGGTEAFF	TGCGCCAGCAGCCAAGATCCGGCAGGGGGCACTGAAGCTTTCTTT
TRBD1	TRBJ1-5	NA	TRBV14	CASSYGTGGDQPQHF	TGTGCCAGCAGCTATGGGACAGGGGGCGATCAGCCCCAGCATTTT
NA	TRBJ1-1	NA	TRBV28	CASSLAGNTEAFF	TGTGCCAGCAGTTTAGCAGGCAACACTGAAGCTTTCTTT
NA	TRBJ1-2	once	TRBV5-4	CASSLPREGYTF	TGTGCCAGCAGCTTGCCTCGAGAAGGCTACACCTTC
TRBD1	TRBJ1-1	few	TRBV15	CATSRGDRNTEAFF	TGTGCCACCAGCAGAGGGGACAGGAACACTGAAGCTTTCTTT
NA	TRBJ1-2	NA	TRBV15	CATSRDRGKNYGYTF	TGTGCCACCAGCAGAGATAGGGGAAAGAACTATGGCTACACCTTC
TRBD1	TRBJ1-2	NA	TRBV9	CASSVGQGVPYGYTF	TGTGCCAGCAGCGTCGGACAGGGGGTCCCATATGGCTACACCTTC
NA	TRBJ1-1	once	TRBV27	CASSQGLLGITEAFF	TGTGCCAGCAGCCAAGGACTTCTCGGGATCACTGAAGCTTTCTTT
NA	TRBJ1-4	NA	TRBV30	CAWSGPRQITNEKLFF	TGTGCCTGGAGTGGCCCCCGACAGATAACTAATGAAAAACTGTTTTTT
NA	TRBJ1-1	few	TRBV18	CASSVSGTRMNTEAFF	TGTGCCAGCTCAGTCTCCGGGACAAGGATGAACACTGAAGCTTTCTTT
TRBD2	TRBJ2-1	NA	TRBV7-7	CASSPLGLAGGSSYNEQFF	TGTGCTAGCAGCCCCCTGGGACTAGCGGGGGGGAGCTCCTACAATGAGCAGTTCTTC
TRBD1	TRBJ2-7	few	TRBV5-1	CASRLTGRNEQYF	TGCGCCAGCAGGCTGACAGGGCGTAACGAGCAGTACTTC
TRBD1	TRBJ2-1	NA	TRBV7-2	CASSHLTGGLYNEQFF	TGTGCCAGCAGCCATCTGACAGGGGGCCTCTACAATGAGCAGTTCTTC
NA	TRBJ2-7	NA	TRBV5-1	CASSLNSPYEQYF	TGCGCCAGCAGCTTGAACAGCCCCTACGAGCAGTACTTC
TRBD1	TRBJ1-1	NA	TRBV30	CAWRAGTGDRNTEAFF	TGTGCCTGGAGGGCCGGGACAGGGGACCGTAACACTGAAGCTTTCTTT
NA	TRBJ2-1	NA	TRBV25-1	CASRTGTNNEQFF	TGTGCCAGCAGAACCGGGACAAACAATGAGCAGTTCTTC
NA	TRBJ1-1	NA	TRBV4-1	CASRPPEDSRSAFF	TGCGCCAGCAGACCCCCAGAGGACAGTAGATCAGCTTTCTTT
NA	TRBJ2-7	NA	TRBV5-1	CASSLSGEQYF	TGCGCCAGCAGCTTATCAGGGGAGCAGTACTTC
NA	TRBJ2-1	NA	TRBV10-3	CAISQGNEQFF	TGTGCCATCAGCCAGGGCAATGAGCAGTTCTTC
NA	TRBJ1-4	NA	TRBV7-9	CASSLVGTSEKLFF	TGTGCCAGCAGCTTAGTTGGGACTTCTGAAAAACTGTTTTTT
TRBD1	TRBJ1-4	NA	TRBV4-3	CASSQGTGRREKLFF	TGCGCCAGCAGCCAAGGGACAGGGAGGCGTGAAAAACTGTTTTTT
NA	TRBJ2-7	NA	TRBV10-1	CASSYSGQGYEQYF	TGCGCCAGCAGTTACTCCGGGCAGGGCTACGAGCAGTACTTC
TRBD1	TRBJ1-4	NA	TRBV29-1	CSVGSGTAPEKLFF	TGCAGCGTAGGATCCGGGACAGCGCCCGAAAAACTGTTTTTT
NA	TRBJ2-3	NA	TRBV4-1	CASSPLVGGRTDTQYF	TGCGCCAGCAGCCCCCTTGTGGGGGGACGGACAGATACGCAGTATTTT
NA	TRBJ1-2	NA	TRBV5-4	CASAGSWQDGYTF	TGTGCCAGCGCTGGCAGTTGGCAGGATGGCTACACCTTC
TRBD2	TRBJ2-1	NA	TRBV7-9	CASSLGGGTAYNEQFF	TGTGCCAGCAGCTTAGGGGGAGGGACTGCCTACAATGAGCAGTTCTTC
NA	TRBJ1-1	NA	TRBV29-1	CSVEQVISEAFF	TGCAGCGTTGAACAGGTTATTTCTGAAGCTTTCTTT
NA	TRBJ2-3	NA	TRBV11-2	CASTHSGPHGDTQYF	TGTGCCAGCACCCATAGCGGCCCTCACGGAGATACGCAGTATTTT
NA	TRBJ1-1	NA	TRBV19	CASSIPQGYTEAFF	TGTGCCAGTAGTATACCCCAGGGGTACACTGAAGCTTTCTTT
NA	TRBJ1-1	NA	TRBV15	CATSRGTGRTEAFF	TGTGCCACCAGCAGAGGTACGGGTAGGACTGAAGCTTTCTTT
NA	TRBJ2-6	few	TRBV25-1	CASSEYKGTGANVLTF	TGTGCCAGCAGTGAATATAAGGGGACTGGGGCCAACGTCCTGACTTTC
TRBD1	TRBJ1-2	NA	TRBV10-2	CASRVDRLKNYGYTF	TGCGCCAGCAGGGTGGACAGGTTGAAAAACTATGGCTACACCTTC
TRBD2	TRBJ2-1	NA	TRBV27	CASSLIAGIANEQFF	TGTGCCAGCAGTCTAATAGCGGGGATAGCGAATGAGCAGTTCTTC
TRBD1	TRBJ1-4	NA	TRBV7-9	CASSFTGTGGVELNEKLFF	TGTGCCAGCAGCTTTACCGGGACAGGGGGCGTCGAACTTAATGAAAAACTGTTTTTT
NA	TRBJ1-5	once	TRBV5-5	CASSLETGHNQPQHF	TGTGCCAGCAGCTTGGAGACAGGACACAATCAGCCCCAGCATTTT
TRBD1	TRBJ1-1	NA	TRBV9	CASSNRQGGGGLTEAFF	TGTGCCAGCAGCAATAGACAGGGCGGAGGCGGGTTAACTGAAGCTTTCTTT
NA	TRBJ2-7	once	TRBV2	CASISDSRKYPGYEQYF	TGTGCCAGCATTTCGGACAGTCGTAAGTACCCAGGCTACGAGCAGTACTTC
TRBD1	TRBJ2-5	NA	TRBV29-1	CSVSAWDRGRYQETQYF	TGCAGCGTTTCCGCTTGGGACAGGGGAAGGTATCAAGAGACCCAGTACTTC